This T cell receptor beta chain was captured in a study of identical twins. Whole-study results and caveats: Conclusions came from cross-sectional statistical analysis, not from following the same donors. Cord blood beta clonotypes present at high abundance carried fewer insertions; no such pattern appeared in memory repertoires. Twin sharing of out-of-frame TCR alpha was underestimated by models in monozygotic pairs.

This clonotype was counted only a few times. The antigen is not known. A universal primer site was created by template switching, with the cDNA bearing unique molecular identifiers. TCRdb re-analysed the 5' RACE reads in MiXCR, keeping a single row per CDR3 protein. This table has roughly 490,000 distinct CDR3 sequences, roughly 13% appearing once. The CDR3 has 15 residues. V shed 1 base and J shed 0 bases, with 8 bases lying between them. Germline values: CDR1 KGHSH, CDR2 LQKENI. These data also formed part of another study, on yellow fever vaccine responses in identical twins.

J is TRBJ2-3 and V is TRBV18; no definite D call. Sequenced material: CD4+ T cells sorted from blood. The sequence came from a young woman in good health. The CDR3 sequence: CASSPRQASTDTQYF. DNA for the CDR3: TGTGCCAGCTCACCACGCCAAGCTAGCACAGATACGCAGTATTTT.